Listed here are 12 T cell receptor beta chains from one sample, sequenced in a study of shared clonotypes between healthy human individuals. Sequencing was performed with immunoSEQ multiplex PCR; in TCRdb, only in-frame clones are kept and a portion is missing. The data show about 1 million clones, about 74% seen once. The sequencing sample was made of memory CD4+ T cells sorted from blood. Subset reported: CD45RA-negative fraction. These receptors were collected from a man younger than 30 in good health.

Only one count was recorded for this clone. DNA of the CDR3: TGTGCCAGCAGCTTCCGCCAGGGGGCATGGGAGACCCAGTACTTC. It codes for CASSFRQGAWETQYF. The chain uses TRBV7-2 and TRBJ2-5, with 8 nucleotides matching TRBD1. J was trimmed by 5 bases and V by 3 bases; bases with no gene match: 8. Looked up from germline, CDR1 is SGHTA and CDR2 is FQGNSA. This CDR3 is built from 15 residues.

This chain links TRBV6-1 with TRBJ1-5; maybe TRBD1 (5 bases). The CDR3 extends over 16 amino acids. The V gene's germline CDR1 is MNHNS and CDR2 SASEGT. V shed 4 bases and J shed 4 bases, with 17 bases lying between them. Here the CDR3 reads CASSARGLESNQPQHF. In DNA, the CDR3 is TGTGCCAGCAGTGCCCGGGGACTAGAATCAAATCAGCCCCAGCATTTT.

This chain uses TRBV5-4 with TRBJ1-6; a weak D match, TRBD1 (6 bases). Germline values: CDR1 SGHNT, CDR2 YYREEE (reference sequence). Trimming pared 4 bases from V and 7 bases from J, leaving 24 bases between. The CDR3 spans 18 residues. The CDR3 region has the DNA TGTGCCAGCAGCCTACAGGTTATGGTGGGGGCAATCAATTCACCCCTCCACTTT. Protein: CASSLQVMVGAINSPLHF.

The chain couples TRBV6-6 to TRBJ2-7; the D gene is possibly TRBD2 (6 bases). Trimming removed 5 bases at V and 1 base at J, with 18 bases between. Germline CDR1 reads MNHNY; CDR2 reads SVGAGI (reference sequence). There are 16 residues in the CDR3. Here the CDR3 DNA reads TGTGCCAGCAGTAAAGTTACCGGGACTGGATCCTACGAGCAGTACTTC. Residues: CASSKVTGTGSYEQYF.

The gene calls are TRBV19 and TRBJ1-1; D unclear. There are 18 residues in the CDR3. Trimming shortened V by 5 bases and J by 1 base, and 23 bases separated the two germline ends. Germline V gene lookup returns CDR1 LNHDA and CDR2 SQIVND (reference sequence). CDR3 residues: CASSLSPGRRFGNTEAFF. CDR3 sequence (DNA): TGTGCCAGTAGTCTCTCGCCCGGCAGGAGGTTTGGGAACACTGAAGCTTTCTTT.

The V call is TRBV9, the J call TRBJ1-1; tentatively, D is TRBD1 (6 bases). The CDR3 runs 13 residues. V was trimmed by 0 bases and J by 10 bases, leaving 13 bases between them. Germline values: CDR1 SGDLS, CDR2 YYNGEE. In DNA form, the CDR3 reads TGTGCCAGCAGCGTAGGGCAAACAGGGAGAGCTTTCTTT. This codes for CASSVGQTGRAFF.

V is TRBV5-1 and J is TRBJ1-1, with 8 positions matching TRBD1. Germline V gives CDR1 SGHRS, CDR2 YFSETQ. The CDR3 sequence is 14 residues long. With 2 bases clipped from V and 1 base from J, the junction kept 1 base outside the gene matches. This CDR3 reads CASSFRGPNTEAFF. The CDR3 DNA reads TGCGCCAGCAGCTTCAGGGGGCCGAACACTGAAGCTTTCTTT.

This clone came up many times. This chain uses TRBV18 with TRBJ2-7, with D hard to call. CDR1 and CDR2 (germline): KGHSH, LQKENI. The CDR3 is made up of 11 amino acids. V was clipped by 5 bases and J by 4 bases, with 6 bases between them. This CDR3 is CASSMGYEQYF. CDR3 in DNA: TGTGCCAGCTCAATGGGTTACGAGCAGTACTTC.

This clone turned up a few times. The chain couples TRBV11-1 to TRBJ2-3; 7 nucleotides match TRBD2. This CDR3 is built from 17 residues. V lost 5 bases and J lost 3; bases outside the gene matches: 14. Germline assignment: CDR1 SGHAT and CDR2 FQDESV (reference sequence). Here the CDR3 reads CASSPCGGGWITDTQYF. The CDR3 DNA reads TGTGCCAGCAGCCCCTGCGGGGGAGGTTGGATTACAGATACGCAGTATTTT.

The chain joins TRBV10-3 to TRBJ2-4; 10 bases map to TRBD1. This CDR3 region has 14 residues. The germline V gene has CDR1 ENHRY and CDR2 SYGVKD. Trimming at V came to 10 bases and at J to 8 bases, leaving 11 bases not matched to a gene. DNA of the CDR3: TGTGCCACCGGGACAGGGGTCACGGAGGACATTCAGTACTTC. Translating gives CATGTGVTEDIQYF.

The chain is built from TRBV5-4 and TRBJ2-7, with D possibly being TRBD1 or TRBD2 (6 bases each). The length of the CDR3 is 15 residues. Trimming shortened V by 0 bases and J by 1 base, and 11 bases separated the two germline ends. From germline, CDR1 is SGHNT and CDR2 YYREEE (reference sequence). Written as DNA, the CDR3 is TGTGCCAGCAGCTTGGCCTCGGGGGCTTCCTACGAGCAGTACTTC. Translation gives CASSLASGASYEQYF.

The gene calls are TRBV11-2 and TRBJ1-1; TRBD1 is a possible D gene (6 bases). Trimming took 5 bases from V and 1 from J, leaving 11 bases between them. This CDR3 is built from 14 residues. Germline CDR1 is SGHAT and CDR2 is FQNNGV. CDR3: CASSRDTKNTEAFF. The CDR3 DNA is TGTGCCAGCAGCAGGGACACGAAGAACACTGAAGCTTTCTTT.